These T cell receptor beta chains were read from a single sample in a study of cytotoxic CD8 clonotypes in ibrutinib-treated CLL. Clones were read by immunoSEQ multiplex PCR, and TCRdb kept only the in-frame ones, dropping some. The sample yields approximately 130,000 clones, roughly 80% seen once. Source: PBMCs, taken after 24 months of ibrutinib treatment. All receptors come from a human donor with chronic lymphocytic leukemia. CDR3s leave out the opening cysteine and the closing phenylalanine or tryptophan. Each record gives: V gene, CDR3 protein.

>TRBV5-1
ASRSAYEQY
>TRBV5-1
ASSIGQGPEKLF
>TRBV27
ASSPRWRDTGAYEQY
>TRBV11-2
ASSLTGGTEAF
>TRBV6-1
ASSPDRTFYGYT
>TRBV10-3
ATGPGQGKYEQY
>TRBV4-2
ASSQAASGGAGTDTQY
>TRBV5-4
ASSLARRGDPSEQY
>TRBV6-1
ASGIGGQGFYEQY
>TRBV9
ASSTLPGTTSSGNTIY
>TRBV5-6
ASSLGPRLEPQH
>TRBV4-1
ASSQVWGAGTGELF
>TRBV6-5
ASSPVNGNQPQH
>TRBV13
ASSFITSYEQY
>TRBV2
ASSEALGGKQY
>TRBV7-9
ASSGNRGLDGYT
>TRBV28
AIGDKAQGTYEQY
>TRBV19
ASGDRVRAF
>TRBV6-1
ASSNTGDYEQY
>TRBV7-2
ASSLEGNSPLH
>TRBV9
ASSPTPGEATDTQY
>TRBV21-1
ASSKAQGAFGNTIY
>TRBV2
ASSEAGAQPQH
>TRBV4-2
ASSQDGSTVGANVLT